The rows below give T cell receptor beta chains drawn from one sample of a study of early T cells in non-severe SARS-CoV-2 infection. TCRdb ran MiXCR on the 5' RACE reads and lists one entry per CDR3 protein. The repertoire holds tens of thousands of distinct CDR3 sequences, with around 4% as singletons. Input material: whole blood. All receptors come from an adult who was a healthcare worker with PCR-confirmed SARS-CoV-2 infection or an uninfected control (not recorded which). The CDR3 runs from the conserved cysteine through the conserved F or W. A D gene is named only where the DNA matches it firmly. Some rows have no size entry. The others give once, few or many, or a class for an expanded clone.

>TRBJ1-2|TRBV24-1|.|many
TGTGCCACCAGTGAAGCTAACAGGGACTATGGCTACACCTTC
CATSEANRDYGYTF
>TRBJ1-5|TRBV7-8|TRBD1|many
TGTGCCAGCAGCTTTTACAGGGGTAGCAATCAGCCCCAGCATTTT
CASSFYRGSNQPQHF
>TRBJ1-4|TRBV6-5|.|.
TGTGCCAGCAGTTACAGGCCCCCCGGCAGTAATGAAAAACTGTTTTTT
CASSYRPPGSNEKLFF
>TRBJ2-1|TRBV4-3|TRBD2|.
TGCGCCAGCAGCCAAGATAGGGGCGGGAGGGCTTCCAATGAGCAGTTCTTC
CASSQDRGGRASNEQFF
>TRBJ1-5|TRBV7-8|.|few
TGTGCCAGCAGCCCTTATAGCAATCAGCCCCAGCATTTT
CASSPYSNQPQHF
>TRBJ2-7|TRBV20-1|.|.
TGCAGTGCTACACCGGAATCCAAGTACGAGCAGTACTTC
CSATPESKYEQYF
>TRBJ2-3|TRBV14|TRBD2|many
TGTGCCAGCAGCCAAGACGGCGGGAGACATACGCAGTATTTT
CASSQDGGRHTQYF
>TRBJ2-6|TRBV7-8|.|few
TGTGCCAGCAGCTTAGGGAGTTGGGGCTCTGGGGCCAACGTCCTGACTTTC
CASSLGSWGSGANVLTF
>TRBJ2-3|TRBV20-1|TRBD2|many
TGCAGTGCTAGGGCTAGCGGTGGGTGGAATACGCAGTATTTT
CSARASGGWNTQYF
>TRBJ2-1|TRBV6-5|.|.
TGTGCCAGCAGTTGGTCAAGCTCCTACAATGAGCAGTTCTTC
CASSWSSSYNEQFF
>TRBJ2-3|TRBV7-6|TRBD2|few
TGTGCCAGCAGCTCGACTAGCGGGAGTTGGATTCCAGATACGCAGTATTTT
CASSSTSGSWIPDTQYF
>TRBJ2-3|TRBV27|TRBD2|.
TGTGCCAGCAGTTTATCAGCGGGAGGGCCGGGGGCGCAGTATTTT
CASSLSAGGPGAQYF
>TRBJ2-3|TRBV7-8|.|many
TGTGCCAGCAGCTTAGTTGCTCGTCGAGGCACAGATACGCAGTATTTT
CASSLVARRGTDTQYF
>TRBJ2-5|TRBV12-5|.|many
TGTGCTAGTGGTTTGGTACTGTTCGGGTTGGGGCGAAACCAAGAGACCCAGTACTTC
CASGLVLFGLGRNQETQYF
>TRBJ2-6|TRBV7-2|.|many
TGTGCCAGCAGCCCTTGGGGACGCGCGGACTCTGGGGCCAACGTCCTGACTTTC
CASSPWGRADSGANVLTF
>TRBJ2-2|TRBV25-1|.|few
TGTGCCAGCACCTCTAGTGAGGACGGACCCCCCGGGGAGCTGTTTTTT
CASTSSEDGPPGELFF
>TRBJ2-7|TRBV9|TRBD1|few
TGTGCCAGCAGCGGTAGCCGGGACAGGGGTCACGAGCAGTACTTC
CASSGSRDRGHEQYF